This TCR beta chain is drawn from a study of cytomegalovirus exposure and HLA in healthy donors. The repertoire was sequenced with immunoSEQ multiplex PCR; TCRdb's copy has only in-frame clones and lacks some. The table has tens of thousands of clones, just over 90% seen once; the top ten hold approximately 2%. Study-wide results and caveats: The classifier reportedly diagnosed cytomegalovirus status with high specificity and sensitivity. Some TCR beta chains (around 160 of them) were listed as cytomegalovirus-associated.

This clone appeared once. Its antigen is currently unknown. The CDR3 is 18 amino acids. The V gene is TRBV21-1, the J gene TRBJ2-7; the table names TRBD1, a call not compared with the DNA. TRBV21-1 represents a pseudogene. The sequence came from a young man in good health and CMV-seronegative. The specimen was PBMCs. CDR3 protein: CASSKRPHPETGDHEQYF. The CDR3 nucleotides read TGTGCCAGCAGCAAAAGACCCCATCCGGAGACAGGGGACCACGAGCAGTACTTC.